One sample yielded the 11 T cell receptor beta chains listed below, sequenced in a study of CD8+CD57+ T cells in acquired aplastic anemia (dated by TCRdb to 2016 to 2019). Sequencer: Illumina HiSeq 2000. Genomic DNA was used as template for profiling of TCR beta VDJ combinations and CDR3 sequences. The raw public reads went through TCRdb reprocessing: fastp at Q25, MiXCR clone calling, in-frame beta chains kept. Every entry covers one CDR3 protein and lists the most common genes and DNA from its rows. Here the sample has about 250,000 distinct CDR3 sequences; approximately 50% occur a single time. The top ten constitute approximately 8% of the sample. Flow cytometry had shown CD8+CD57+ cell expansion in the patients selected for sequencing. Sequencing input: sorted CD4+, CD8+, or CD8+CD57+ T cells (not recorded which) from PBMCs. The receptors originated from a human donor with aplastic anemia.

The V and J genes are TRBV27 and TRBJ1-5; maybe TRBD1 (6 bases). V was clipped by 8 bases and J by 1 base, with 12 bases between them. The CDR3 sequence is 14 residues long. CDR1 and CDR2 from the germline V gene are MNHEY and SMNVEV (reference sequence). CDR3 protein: CASALGQSNQPQHF. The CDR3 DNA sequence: TGTGCCAGCGCCCTCGGACAGAGCAATCAGCCCCAGCATTTT.

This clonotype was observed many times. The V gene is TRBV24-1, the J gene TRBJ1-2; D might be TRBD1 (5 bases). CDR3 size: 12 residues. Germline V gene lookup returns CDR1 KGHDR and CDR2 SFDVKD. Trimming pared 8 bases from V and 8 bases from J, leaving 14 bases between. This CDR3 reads CATMSRDGGYTF. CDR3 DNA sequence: TGTGCCACCATGTCCAGGGATGGCGGCTACACCTTC.

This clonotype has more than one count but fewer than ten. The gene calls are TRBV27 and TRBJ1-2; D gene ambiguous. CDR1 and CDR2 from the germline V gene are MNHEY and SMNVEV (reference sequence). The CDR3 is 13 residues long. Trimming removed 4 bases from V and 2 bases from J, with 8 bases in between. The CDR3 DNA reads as TGTGCCAGCAGTTCGGGCCGAAACTATGGCTACACCTTC. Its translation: CASSSGRNYGYTF.

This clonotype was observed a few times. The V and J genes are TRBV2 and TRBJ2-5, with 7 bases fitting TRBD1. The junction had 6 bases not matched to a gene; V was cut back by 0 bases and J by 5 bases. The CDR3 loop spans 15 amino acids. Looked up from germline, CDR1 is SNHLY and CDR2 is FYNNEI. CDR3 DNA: TGTGCCAGCAGTGAAGCCGGGACAGCCGGGGAGACCCAGTACTTC. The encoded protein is CASSEAGTAGETQYF.

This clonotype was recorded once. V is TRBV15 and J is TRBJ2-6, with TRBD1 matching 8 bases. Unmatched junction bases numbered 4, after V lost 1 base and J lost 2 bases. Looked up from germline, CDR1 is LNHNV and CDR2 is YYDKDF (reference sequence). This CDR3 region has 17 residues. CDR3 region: CATSRGTGFTGANVLTF. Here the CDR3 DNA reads TGTGCCACCAGCAGAGGGACAGGGTTCACTGGGGCCAACGTCCTGACTTTC.

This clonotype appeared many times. The CDR3 reads CASSGNSEAFF. In DNA form, the CDR3 reads TGTGCCAGCAGTGGAAATTCTGAAGCTTTCTTT. The V gene is TRBV2, the J gene TRBJ1-1; no clear D. Germline assignment: CDR1 SNHLY and CDR2 FYNNEI. V dropped 4 bases and J dropped 6 bases, with 6 bases sitting between them. This CDR3 has 11 residues.

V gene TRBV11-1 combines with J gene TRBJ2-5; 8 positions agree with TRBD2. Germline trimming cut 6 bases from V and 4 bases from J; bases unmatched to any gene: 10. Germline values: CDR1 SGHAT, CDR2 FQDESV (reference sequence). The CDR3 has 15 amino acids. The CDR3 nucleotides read TGTGCCAGCAGTTGGTCGGCGGGAGGTTCAGAGACCCAGTACTTC. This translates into CASSWSAGGSETQYF.

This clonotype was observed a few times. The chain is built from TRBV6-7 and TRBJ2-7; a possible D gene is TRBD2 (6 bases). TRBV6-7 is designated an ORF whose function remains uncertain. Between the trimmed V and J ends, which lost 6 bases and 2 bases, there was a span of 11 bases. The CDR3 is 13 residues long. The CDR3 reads CASRPGLAYEQYF. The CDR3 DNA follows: TGTGCCAGCAGGCCGGGACTCGCCTACGAGCAGTACTTC.

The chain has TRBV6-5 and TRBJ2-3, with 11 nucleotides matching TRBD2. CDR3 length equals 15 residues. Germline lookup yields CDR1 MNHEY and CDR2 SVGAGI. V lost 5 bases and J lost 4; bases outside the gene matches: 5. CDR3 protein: CASSETSGNADTQYF. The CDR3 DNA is TGTGCCAGCAGTGAGACTAGCGGGAATGCAGATACGCAGTATTTT.

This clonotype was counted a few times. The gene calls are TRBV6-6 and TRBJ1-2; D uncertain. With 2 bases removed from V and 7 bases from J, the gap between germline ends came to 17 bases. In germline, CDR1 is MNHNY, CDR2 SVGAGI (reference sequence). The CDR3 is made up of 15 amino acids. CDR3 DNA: TGTGCCAGCAGTTACCCGACTGGACGGAGGAGTGGCTACACCTTC. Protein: CASSYPTGRRSGYTF.

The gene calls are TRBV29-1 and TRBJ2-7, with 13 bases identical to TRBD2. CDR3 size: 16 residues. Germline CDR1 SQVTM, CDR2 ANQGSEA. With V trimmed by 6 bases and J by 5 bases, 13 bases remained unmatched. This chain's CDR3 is CSVLFGLAGVRDEQYF. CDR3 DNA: TGCAGCGTCCTCTTCGGACTAGCGGGAGTACGGGACGAGCAGTACTTC.